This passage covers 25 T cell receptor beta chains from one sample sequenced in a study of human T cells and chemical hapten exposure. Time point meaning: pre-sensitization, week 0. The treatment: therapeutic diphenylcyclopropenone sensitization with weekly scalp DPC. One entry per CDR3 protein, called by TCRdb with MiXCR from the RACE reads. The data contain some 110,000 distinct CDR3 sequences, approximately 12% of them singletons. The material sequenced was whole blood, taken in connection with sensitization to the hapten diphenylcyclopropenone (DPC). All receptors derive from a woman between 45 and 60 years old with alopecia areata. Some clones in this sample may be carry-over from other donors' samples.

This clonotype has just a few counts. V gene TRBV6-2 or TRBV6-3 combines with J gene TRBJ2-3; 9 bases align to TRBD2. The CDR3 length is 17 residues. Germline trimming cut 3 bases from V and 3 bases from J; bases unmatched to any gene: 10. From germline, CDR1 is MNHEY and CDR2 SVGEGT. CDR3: CASSYPVLAGNTDTQYF. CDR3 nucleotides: TGTGCCAGCAGTTATCCCGTTCTAGCGGGGAATACAGATACGCAGTATTTT.

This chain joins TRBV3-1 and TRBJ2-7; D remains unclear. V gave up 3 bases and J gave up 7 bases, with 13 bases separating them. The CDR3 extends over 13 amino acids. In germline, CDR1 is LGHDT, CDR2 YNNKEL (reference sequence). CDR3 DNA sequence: TGTGCCAGCAGCCACTTTGCAGGAAGGGAGCAGTACTTC. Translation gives CASSHFAGREQYF.

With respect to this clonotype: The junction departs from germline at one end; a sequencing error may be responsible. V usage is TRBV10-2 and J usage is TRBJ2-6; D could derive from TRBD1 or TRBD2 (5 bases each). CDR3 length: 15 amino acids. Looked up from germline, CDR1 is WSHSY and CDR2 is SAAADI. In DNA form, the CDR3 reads TGCGCCAGCACCGAGCTGGGGGTTGGGGCCATCGTCCTGACTTTC. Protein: CASTELGVGAIVLTF.

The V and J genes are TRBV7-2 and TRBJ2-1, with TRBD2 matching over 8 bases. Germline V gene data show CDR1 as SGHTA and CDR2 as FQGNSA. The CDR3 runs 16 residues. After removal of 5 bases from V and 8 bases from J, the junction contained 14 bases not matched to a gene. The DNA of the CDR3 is TGTGCCAGCAGCCTCCAATCACAGCGGGAGTGGGATGAGCAGTTCTTC. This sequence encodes CASSLQSQREWDEQFF.

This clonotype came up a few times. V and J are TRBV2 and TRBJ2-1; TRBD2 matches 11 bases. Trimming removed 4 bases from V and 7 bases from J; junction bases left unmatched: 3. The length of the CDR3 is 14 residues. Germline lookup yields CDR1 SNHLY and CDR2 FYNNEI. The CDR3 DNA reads TGTGCCAGCAGTGGGCGACTAGCGGGAAATGAGCAGTTCTTC. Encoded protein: CASSGRLAGNEQFF.

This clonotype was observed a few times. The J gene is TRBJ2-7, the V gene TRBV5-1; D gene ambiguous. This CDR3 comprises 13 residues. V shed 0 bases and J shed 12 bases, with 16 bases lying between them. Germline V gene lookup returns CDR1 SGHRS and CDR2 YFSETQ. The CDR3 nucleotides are TGCGCCAGCAGCTTGGAGGTAACGGGCGCTGGGTACTTC. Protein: CASSLEVTGAGYF.

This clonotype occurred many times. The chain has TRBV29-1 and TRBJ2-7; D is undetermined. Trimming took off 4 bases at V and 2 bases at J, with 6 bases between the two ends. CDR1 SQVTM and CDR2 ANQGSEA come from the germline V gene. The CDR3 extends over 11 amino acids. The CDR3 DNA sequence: TGCAGCGTTGCCGACCCCTACGAGCAGTACTTC. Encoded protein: CSVADPYEQYF.

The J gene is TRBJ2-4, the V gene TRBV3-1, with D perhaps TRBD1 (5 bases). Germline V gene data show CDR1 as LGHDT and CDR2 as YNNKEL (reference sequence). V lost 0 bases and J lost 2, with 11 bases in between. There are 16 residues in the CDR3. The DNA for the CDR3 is TGTGCCAGCAGCCAAGAAGGGGCTCCTACCAAAAACATTCAGTACTTC. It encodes CASSQEGAPTKNIQYF.

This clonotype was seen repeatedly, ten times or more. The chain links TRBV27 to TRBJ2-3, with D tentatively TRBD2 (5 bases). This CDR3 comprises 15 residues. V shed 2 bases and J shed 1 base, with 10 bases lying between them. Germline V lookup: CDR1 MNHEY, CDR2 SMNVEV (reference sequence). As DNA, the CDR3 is TGTGCCAGCAGTTTAGACGGGGTTCGCACAGATACGCAGTATTTT. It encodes CASSLDGVRTDTQYF.

DNA of the CDR3: TGTGCCAGCAGTTTGCCGTCGCTGGGTACGCAGTATTTT. It translates to CASSLPSLGTQYF. The V call is TRBV28, the J call TRBJ2-3; D is undetermined. Trimming stripped 3 bases from V and 8 bases from J, with 12 bases between. The CDR3 totals 13 residues. Germline values: CDR1 MDHEN, CDR2 SYDVKM.

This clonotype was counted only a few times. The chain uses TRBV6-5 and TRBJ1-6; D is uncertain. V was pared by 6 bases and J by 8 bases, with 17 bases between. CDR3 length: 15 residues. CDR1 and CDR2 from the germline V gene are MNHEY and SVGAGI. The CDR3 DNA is TGTGCCAGCAGCTGGGTTGGAAGAAGGGATTCACCCCTCCACTTT. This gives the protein CASSWVGRRDSPLHF.

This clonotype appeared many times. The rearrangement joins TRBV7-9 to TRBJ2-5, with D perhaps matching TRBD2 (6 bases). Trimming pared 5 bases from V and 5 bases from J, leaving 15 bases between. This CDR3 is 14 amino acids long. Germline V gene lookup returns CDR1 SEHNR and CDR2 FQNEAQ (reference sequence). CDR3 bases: TGTGCCAGCAGCCCTGGGACTCTTTTGGAGACCCAGTACTTC. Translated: CASSPGTLLETQYF.

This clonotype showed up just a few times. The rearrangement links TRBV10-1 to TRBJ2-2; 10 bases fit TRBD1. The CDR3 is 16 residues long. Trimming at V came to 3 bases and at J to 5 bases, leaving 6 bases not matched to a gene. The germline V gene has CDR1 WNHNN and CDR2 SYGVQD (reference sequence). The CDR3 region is CASSDFPGQGTGELFF. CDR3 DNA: TGCGCCAGCAGTGACTTTCCGGGACAGGGGACCGGGGAGCTGTTTTTT.

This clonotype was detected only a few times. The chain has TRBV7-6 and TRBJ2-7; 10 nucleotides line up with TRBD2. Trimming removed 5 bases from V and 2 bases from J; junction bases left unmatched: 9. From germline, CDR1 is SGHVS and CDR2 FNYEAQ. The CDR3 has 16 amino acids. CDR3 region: CASSPPRAGGTYEQYF. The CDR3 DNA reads TGTGCCAGCAGCCCCCCCCGAGCGGGAGGGACCTACGAGCAGTACTTC.

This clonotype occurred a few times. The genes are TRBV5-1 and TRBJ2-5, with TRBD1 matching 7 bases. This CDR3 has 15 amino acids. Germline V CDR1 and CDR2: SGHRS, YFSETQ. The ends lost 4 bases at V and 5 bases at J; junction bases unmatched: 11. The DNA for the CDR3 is TGCGCCAGCAGCCCCGGGGACAGCTTCCCGGAGACCCAGTACTTC. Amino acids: CASSPGDSFPETQYF.

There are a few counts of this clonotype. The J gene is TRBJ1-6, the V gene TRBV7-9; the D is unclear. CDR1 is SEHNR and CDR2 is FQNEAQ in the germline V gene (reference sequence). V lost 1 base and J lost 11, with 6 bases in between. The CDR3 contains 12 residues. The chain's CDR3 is CASSLESAPLHF. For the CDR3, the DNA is TGTGCCAGCAGCTTAGAAAGTGCACCCCTCCACTTT.

The CDR3 sequence: CASSPPGFRRDEQYF. The CDR3 DNA is TGTGCCAGCTCACCACCCGGGTTTCGGCGGGACGAGCAGTACTTC. V gene TRBV18 combines with J gene TRBJ2-7; D is perhaps TRBD2 (5 bases). Deletions cut 0 bases from V and 5 bases from J, with 14 bases between. Germline assignment: CDR1 KGHSH and CDR2 LQKENI. CDR3 length: 15 amino acids.

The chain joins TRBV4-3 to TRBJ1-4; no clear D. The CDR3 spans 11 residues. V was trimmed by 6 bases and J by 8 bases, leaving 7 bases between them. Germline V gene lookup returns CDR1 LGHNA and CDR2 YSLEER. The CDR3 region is CASSEKEKLFF. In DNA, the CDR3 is TGCGCCAGCAGTGAGAAGGAAAAACTGTTTTTT.

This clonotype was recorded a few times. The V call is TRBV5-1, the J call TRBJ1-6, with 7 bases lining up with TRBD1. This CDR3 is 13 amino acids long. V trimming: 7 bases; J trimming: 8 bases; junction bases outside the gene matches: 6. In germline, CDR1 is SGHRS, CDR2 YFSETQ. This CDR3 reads CASGRTGDSPLHF. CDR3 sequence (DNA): TGCGCCAGCGGCCGGACAGGCGATTCACCCCTCCACTTT.

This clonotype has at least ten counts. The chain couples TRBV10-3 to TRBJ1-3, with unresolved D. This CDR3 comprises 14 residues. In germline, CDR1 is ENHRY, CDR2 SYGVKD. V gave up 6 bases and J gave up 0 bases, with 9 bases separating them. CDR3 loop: CAISPAPSGNTIYF. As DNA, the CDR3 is TGTGCCATCAGCCCTGCGCCCTCTGGAAACACCATATATTTT.

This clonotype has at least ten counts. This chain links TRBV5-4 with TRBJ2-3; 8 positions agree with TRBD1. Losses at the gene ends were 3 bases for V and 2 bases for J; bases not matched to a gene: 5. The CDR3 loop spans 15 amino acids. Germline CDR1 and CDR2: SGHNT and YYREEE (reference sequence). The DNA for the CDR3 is TGTGCCAGCAGCTCGGACAGGGACCACACAGATACGCAGTATTTT. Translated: CASSSDRDHTDTQYF.

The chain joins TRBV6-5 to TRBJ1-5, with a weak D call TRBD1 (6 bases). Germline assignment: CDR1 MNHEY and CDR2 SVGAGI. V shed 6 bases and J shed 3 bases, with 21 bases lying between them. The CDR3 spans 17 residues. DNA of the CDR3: TGTGCCAGCAGGAAGACATCCTTGGACAGCTTCAATCAGCCCCAGCATTTT. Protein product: CASRKTSLDSFNQPQHF.

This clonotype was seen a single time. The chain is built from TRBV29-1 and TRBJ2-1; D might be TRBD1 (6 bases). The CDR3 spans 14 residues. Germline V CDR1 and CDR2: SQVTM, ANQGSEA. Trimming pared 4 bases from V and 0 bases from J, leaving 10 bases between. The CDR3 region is CSVVRGLSYNEQFF. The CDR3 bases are TGCAGCGTTGTCAGGGGCCTCTCCTACAATGAGCAGTTCTTC.

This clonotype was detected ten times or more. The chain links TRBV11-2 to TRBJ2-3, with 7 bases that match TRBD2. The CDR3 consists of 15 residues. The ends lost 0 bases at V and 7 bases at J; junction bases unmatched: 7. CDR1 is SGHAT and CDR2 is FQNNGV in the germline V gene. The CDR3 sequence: CASSLDVGLGNTQYF. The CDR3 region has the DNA TGTGCCAGCAGCTTAGATGTCGGACTAGGAAATACGCAGTATTTT.

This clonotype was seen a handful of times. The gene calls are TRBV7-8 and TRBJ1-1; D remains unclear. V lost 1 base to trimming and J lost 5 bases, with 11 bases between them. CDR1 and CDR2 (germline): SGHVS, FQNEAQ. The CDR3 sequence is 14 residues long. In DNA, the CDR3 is TGTGCCAGCAGCTTAGTCCCGGGATTGACTGAAGCTTTCTTT. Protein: CASSLVPGLTEAFF. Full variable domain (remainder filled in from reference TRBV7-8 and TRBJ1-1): GAGVSQSPRYKVAKRGQDVALRCDPISGHVSLFWYQQALGQGPEFLTYFQNEAQLDKSGLPSDRFFAERPEGSVSTLKIQRTQQEDSAVYLCASSLVPGLTEAFFGQGTRLTVV.